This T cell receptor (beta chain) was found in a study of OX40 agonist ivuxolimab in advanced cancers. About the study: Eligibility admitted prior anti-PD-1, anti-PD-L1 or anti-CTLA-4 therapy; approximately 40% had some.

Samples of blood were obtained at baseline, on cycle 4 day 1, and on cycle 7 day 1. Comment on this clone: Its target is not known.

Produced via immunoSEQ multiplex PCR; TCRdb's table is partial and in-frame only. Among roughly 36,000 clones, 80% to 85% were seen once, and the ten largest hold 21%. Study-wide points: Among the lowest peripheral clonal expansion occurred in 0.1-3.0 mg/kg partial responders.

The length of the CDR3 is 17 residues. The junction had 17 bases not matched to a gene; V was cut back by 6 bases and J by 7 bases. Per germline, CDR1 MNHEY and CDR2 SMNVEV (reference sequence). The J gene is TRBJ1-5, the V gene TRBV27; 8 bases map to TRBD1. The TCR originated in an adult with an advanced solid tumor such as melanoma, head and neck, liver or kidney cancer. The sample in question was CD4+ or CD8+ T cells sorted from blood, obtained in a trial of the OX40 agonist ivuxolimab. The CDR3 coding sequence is TGTGCCAGCAGCCGGGCTGTTGTAACAGGGACAGGCCAGCCCCAGCATTTT. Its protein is CASSRAVVTGTGQPQHF.